The 31 T cell receptor beta chains below come from one sample, sequenced in a study of shared clonotypes between healthy human individuals. Some clones are missing from TCRdb's copy, which holds only in-frame ones; the method was immunoSEQ multiplex PCR. The sample has millions of clones, approximately 95% seen once. The sequencing sample was made of naive CD4+ T cells from PBMCs. The sample's subset: CD45RA+ positively selected. These receptors all stem from a man between 18 and 29 years old in good health. Some clones in this sample may be carry-over from other donors' samples.

The chain joins TRBV4-1 to TRBJ2-2, with TRBD1 as a possible D gene (6 bases). CDR1 and CDR2 (germline): MGHRA, YSYEKL. V lost 2 bases and J 4 bases, leaving 11 bases between the germline ends. The CDR3 has 15 residues. CDR3 amino acids: CASSQQGQATGELFF. The CDR3 bases are TGCGCCAGCAGCCAACAGGGACAAGCCACCGGGGAGCTGTTTTTT.

This rearrangement joins TRBV19 to TRBJ2-5; 9 bases align to TRBD1. This CDR3 is built from 15 residues. Germline assignment: CDR1 LNHDA and CDR2 SQIVND (reference sequence). The V gene end was trimmed by 5 bases and the J gene end by 5 bases; junction bases not matched to a gene: 9. CDR3 region: CASSPTDRGGETQYF. Written as DNA, the CDR3 is TGTGCCAGTAGTCCCACGGACAGGGGCGGGGAGACCCAGTACTTC.

The chain carries TRBV9 and TRBJ2-6; D is undetermined. Germline assignment: CDR1 SGDLS and CDR2 YYNGEE. Trimming stripped 0 bases from V and 11 bases from J, with 15 bases between. The CDR3 totals 15 residues. The CDR3 DNA follows: TGTGCCAGCAGCGTAGGTCTACTGAATGGTGACGTCCTGACTTTC. Protein product: CASSVGLLNGDVLTF.

This clone was observed a single time. The rearrangement joins TRBV19 to TRBJ2-3; TRBD1 matches at 7 bases. V shed 1 base, J shed 0 bases, and the junction held 1 base outside the gene matches. The CDR3 length is 15 residues. Germline CDR1 and CDR2: LNHDA and SQIVND (reference sequence). CDR3: CASSIGDRSTDTQYF. The CDR3 nucleotides read TGTGCCAGTAGTATAGGGGACAGAAGCACAGATACGCAGTATTTT.

A word on this clone: Different DNA sequences within this sample yield the same CDR3. This chain connects TRBV18 to TRBJ1-5; 7 nucleotides line up with TRBD1. Germline loops: CDR1 KGHSH, CDR2 LQKENI. The CDR3 runs 14 residues. J gave up 5 bases and V 1 base, and 2 bases lay outside the gene matches. In DNA form, the CDR3 reads TGTGCCAGCTCACCACAGGGGGCCGATCAGCCCCAGCATTTT. Translation gives CASSPQGADQPQHF.

Only one count was recorded for this clone. The gene calls are TRBV4-1 and TRBJ2-1; no clear D gene. The germline V gene encodes CDR1 MGHRA and CDR2 YSYEKL. This CDR3 comprises 12 residues. Deletions cut 1 base from V and 9 bases from J, with 7 bases between. The CDR3 sequence: CASSQGLREQFF. Here the CDR3 DNA reads TGCGCCAGCAGCCAAGGGCTCCGTGAGCAGTTCTTC.

The chain employs TRBV27 and TRBJ1-5, with no clear D. The CDR3 has 12 amino acids. Trimming stripped 4 bases from V and 6 bases from J, with 7 bases between. Germline V lookup: CDR1 MNHEY, CDR2 SMNVEV (reference sequence). The CDR3 nucleotides are TGTGCCAGCAGTTCAGCGGGTCAGCCCCAGCATTTT. This codes for CASSSAGQPQHF.

This clone appeared once. This chain links TRBV29-1 with TRBJ2-5; 11 bases are shared with TRBD1. Germline V gives CDR1 SQVTM, CDR2 ANQGSEA. Trimming took 4 bases from V and 1 from J; bases not matched to a gene: 2. There are 14 residues in the CDR3. The CDR3 DNA reads TGCAGCGTTGGAGGACAGGGGGCCCAAGAGACCCAGTACTTC. Residues: CSVGGQGAQETQYF.

This clone was recorded once. This chain links TRBV10-2 with TRBJ1-3; D not certain. The CDR3 contains 13 residues. Germline loops: CDR1 WSHSY, CDR2 SAAADI. Trimming shortened V by 6 bases and J by 1 base, and 7 bases separated the two germline ends. CDR3 sequence (DNA): TGCGCCAGCAGGGTGGCATCTGGAAACACCATATATTTT. Translating gives CASRVASGNTIYF.

The gene calls are TRBV9 and TRBJ1-4, with a tentative D call TRBD1 (5 bases). The germline CDR1 and CDR2 sequences are SGDLS and YYNGEE. The CDR3 runs 14 residues. V shed 0 bases and J shed 8 bases, with 11 bases lying between them. The CDR3 protein is CASSVGHRGEKLFF. The CDR3 coding sequence is TGTGCCAGCAGCGTAGGCCATCGGGGGGAAAAACTGTTTTTT.

This sequence joins TRBV7-9 and TRBJ1-1, with 8 bases identical to TRBD1. The germline CDR1 and CDR2 sequences are SEHNR and FQNEAQ (reference sequence). V shed 5 bases, J shed 8 bases, and the junction held 7 bases outside the gene matches. This CDR3 is 13 amino acids long. The chain's CDR3 is CASSPQGAPEAFF. CDR3 nucleotide sequence: TGTGCCAGCAGCCCTCAGGGGGCCCCCGAAGCTTTCTTT.

This clone was counted between two and nine times. The chain links TRBV5-1 to TRBJ1-5; weak D call: TRBD1 (5 bases). Germline V gene sequence: CDR1 SGHRS, CDR2 YFSETQ. V shed 0 bases and J shed 5 bases, with 9 bases lying between them. The CDR3 length is 14 residues. CDR3 coding DNA: TGCGCCAGCAGCTTGGAAGGGGCCGATCAGCCCCAGCATTTT. This encodes CASSLEGADQPQHF.

CDR3 bases: TGTGCCAGCAGTTTCCCCCTGGGAGGGGCGGTGACCCAGTACTTC. This sequence encodes CASSFPLGGAVTQYF. The chain employs TRBV7-9 and TRBJ2-5; TRBD2 matches at 7 bases. The V and J ends lost 6 bases and 7 bases, in that order; junction bases with no gene match: 14. This CDR3 is built from 15 residues. Germline CDR1 is SEHNR and CDR2 is FQNEAQ (reference sequence).

This clone showed up just once. Other DNA sequences in this specimen translate into the identical CDR3. The chain uses TRBV5-4 and TRBJ1-2; weak D call: TRBD1 (5 bases). Germline lookup yields CDR1 SGHNT and CDR2 YYREEE (reference sequence). Deletions cut 0 bases from V and 5 bases from J, with 8 bases between. The CDR3 is made up of 13 amino acids. For the CDR3, the DNA is TGTGCCAGCAGCTTGGGAGCAGGGTATGGCTACACCTTC. Translation gives CASSLGAGYGYTF.

Remarks on this clone: At one end, the junction sequence differs from germline, possibly due to a read error. The chain carries TRBV6-1 and TRBJ1-5; D is unclear. CDR3 length: 15 residues. CDR1 is MNHNS, CDR2 SASEGT, per germline. The CDR3 reads CASSEGRIGNQPQHF. The CDR3, as DNA: TGTGCCAGCAGCGAAGGCAGGATCGGTAATCAGCCCCAGCATTTT.

Remarks on this clone: Other nucleotide sequences from this sample produce the same CDR3. The V gene is TRBV18, the J gene TRBJ2-3; no reliable D call. CDR1 KGHSH and CDR2 LQKENI come from the germline V gene. V lost 2 bases to trimming and J lost 0 bases, with 3 bases between them. The CDR3 consists of 13 residues. In DNA form, the CDR3 reads TGTGCCAGCTCACCAAAGAGCACAGATACGCAGTATTTT. Translation gives CASSPKSTDTQYF.

This clone was observed a single time. The V and J genes are TRBV7-8 and TRBJ1-4; weak D call: TRBD1 (5 bases). The V end was cut by 4 bases, the J end by 0 bases, with 15 bases between. This CDR3 comprises 17 residues. Looked up from germline, CDR1 is SGHVS and CDR2 is FQNEAQ. The CDR3 bases are TGTGCCAGCAGCTCGATAGGGGCATCTGCAACTAATGAAAAACTGTTTTTT. This gives the protein CASSSIGASATNEKLFF. Together with reference TRBV7-8 and TRBJ1-4, the CDR3 gives the full variable domain: GAGVSQSPRYKVAKRGQDVALRCDPISGHVSLFWYQQALGQGPEFLTYFQNEAQLDKSGLPSDRFFAERPEGSVSTLKIQRTQQEDSAVYLCASSSIGASATNEKLFFGSGTQLSVL.

This chain links TRBV11-1 with TRBJ1-1; D is unclear. The V end lost 1 base, the J end lost 4 bases, and 16 bases lay between the germline ends. This CDR3 is built from 16 residues. CDR1 and CDR2 (germline): SGHAT, FQDESV (reference sequence). As DNA, the CDR3 is TGTGCCAGCAGCTTAGGGGTTGGCCGGCCCAGCACTGAAGCTTTCTTT. Amino acid sequence: CASSLGVGRPSTEAFF. Looking up the rest from reference TRBV11-1 and TRBJ1-1 gives the full variable domain: EAEVAQSPRYKITEKSQAVAFWCDPISGHATLYWYRQILGQGPELLVQFQDESVVDDSQLPKDRFSAERLKGVDSTLKIQPAELGDSAMYLCASSLGVGRPSTEAFFGQGTRLTVV.

The chain combines TRBV25-1 with TRBJ2-3; possibly TRBD1 for D (6 bases). Germline CDR1 is MGHDK and CDR2 is SYGVNS. V was trimmed by 3 bases and J by 3 bases, leaving 10 bases between them. The CDR3 has 14 residues. The CDR3 nucleotides read TGTGCCAGCAGTGACACAGGGACGACAGATACGCAGTATTTT. This encodes CASSDTGTTDTQYF. The whole variable domain, filled in from reference TRBV25-1 and TRBJ2-3, reads EADIYQTPRYLVIGTGKKITLECSQTMGHDKMYWYQQDPGMELHLIHYSYGVNSTEKGDLSSESTVSRIRTEHFPLTLESARPSHTSQYLCASSDTGTTDTQYFGPGTRLTVL.

This chain connects TRBV9 to TRBJ1-6; the D is unclear. CDR3 length equals 15 residues. V shed 2 bases and J shed 3 bases, with 9 bases lying between them. Germline V CDR1 and CDR2: SGDLS, YYNGEE. CDR3 nucleotide sequence: TGTGCCAGCAGCGTTACCGACCGCTATAATTCACCCCTCCACTTT. This gives the protein CASSVTDRYNSPLHF.

A note on this clone: This specimen includes other DNA sequences encoding the same CDR3. The CDR3 DNA reads TGCGCCAGCAGCCAAGAGGTAGCGGGAACAGATACGCAGTATTTT. Translated: CASSQEVAGTDTQYF. The J gene is TRBJ2-3, the V gene TRBV4-3; 8 bases align to TRBD2. In germline, CDR1 is LGHNA, CDR2 YSLEER. Trimming removed 0 bases from V and 3 bases from J; junction bases left unmatched: 2. This CDR3 spans 15 amino acids.

With regard to this clone: Different DNA sequences within this sample yield the same CDR3. The chain carries TRBV28 and TRBJ2-7; D gene uncertain. Trimming removed 8 bases at V and 0 bases at J, with 5 bases between. Germline V gene data show CDR1 as MDHEN and CDR2 as SYDVKM. The CDR3 loop spans 11 amino acids. The CDR3: CASGISYEQYF. CDR3 sequence (DNA): TGTGCCAGCGGCATCTCCTACGAGCAGTACTTC. Full variable domain (missing parts from reference TRBV28 and TRBJ2-7): DVKVTQSSRYLVKRTGEKVFLECVQDMDHENMFWYRQDPGLGLRLIYFSYDVKMKEKGDIPEGYSVSREKKERFSLILESASTNQTSMYLCASGISYEQYFGPGTRLTVT.

The CDR3 loop is CASSIRRVNPVEQYF. CDR3 in DNA: TGTGCCAGCTCCATTAGGAGGGTTAACCCTGTCGAGCAGTACTTC. The J gene is TRBJ2-7, the V gene TRBV11-2; a weak D match, TRBD2 (6 bases). Germline V gene data show CDR1 as SGHAT and CDR2 as FQNNGV. The V and J ends lost 8 bases and 6 bases respectively, with 23 bases between them. This CDR3 has 15 amino acids. Full variable domain (missing parts from reference TRBV11-2 and TRBJ2-7): EAGVAQSPRYKIIEKRQSVAFWCNPISGHATLYWYQQILGQGPKLLIQFQNNGVVDDSQLPKDRFSAERLKGVDSTLKIQPAKLEDSAVYLCASSIRRVNPVEQYFGPGTRLTVT.

Turning to this clone: Other DNA sequences in the sample encode the same CDR3. The genes are TRBV7-9 and TRBJ1-1; no firm D call. V lost 1 base, J lost 11 bases, and 14 bases lay in between. CDR3 length: 13 amino acids. CDR1 is SEHNR and CDR2 is FQNEAQ in the germline V gene (reference sequence). As DNA, the CDR3 is TGTGCCAGCAGCTTAGGAGATCGGGGTCGGGCTTTCTTT. This sequence encodes CASSLGDRGRAFF.

This chain joins TRBV5-1 and TRBJ2-7; TRBD2 matches at 9 bases. CDR3 length: 16 amino acids. Germline V CDR1 and CDR2: SGHRS, YFSETQ. V shed 4 bases, J shed 0 bases, and the junction held 8 bases outside the gene matches. DNA of the CDR3: TGCGCCAGCAGCCTTCGCCTTAGCGGGAGCTCCTACGAGCAGTACTTC. This sequence encodes CASSLRLSGSSYEQYF.

This CDR3 reads CASSYRLVRPTEAFF. As DNA, the CDR3 is TGTGCCAGCAGTTACCGCTTGGTGCGTCCCACTGAAGCTTTCTTT. This chain links TRBV6-9 with TRBJ1-1, with D unresolved. This CDR3 is built from 15 residues. Germline CDR1 is MNHGY and CDR2 is SVAAGI. V was trimmed by 3 bases and J by 4 bases, leaving 15 bases between them.

This sequence joins TRBV6-5 and TRBJ2-1; TRBD2 agrees at 9 bases. The germline V gene encodes CDR1 MNHEY and CDR2 SVGAGI. With V trimmed by 0 bases and J by 6 bases, 3 bases remained unmatched. The CDR3 totals 15 residues. The CDR3 region is CASSYSSGRFNEQFF. CDR3 DNA: TGTGCCAGCAGTTACTCTAGCGGGAGATTCAATGAGCAGTTCTTC.

This chain uses TRBV30 with TRBJ1-3; D is uncertain. CDR3 size: 17 residues. The ends were cut back, 3 bases at V and 10 bases at J, with 28 bases in the middle. CDR1 and CDR2 (germline): GTSNPN, SVGIG (reference sequence). The CDR3 nucleotides read TGTGCCTGGAGCCCCGTGCGGGGATTTGTAGTGCCGCGGACCATATATTTT. This encodes CAWSPVRGFVVPRTIYF.

The V and J genes are TRBV28 and TRBJ2-7; D unresolved. Trimming pared 1 base from V and 3 bases from J, leaving 13 bases between. The CDR3 sequence is 15 residues long. Germline values: CDR1 MDHEN, CDR2 SYDVKM. The CDR3 nucleotides are TGTGCCAGCAGTTTATTCTACCCTGGGAACTACGAGCAGTACTTC. It specifies CASSLFYPGNYEQYF.

J is TRBJ1-1 and V is TRBV27; no firm D call. V dropped 6 bases and J dropped 1 base, with 12 bases sitting between them. Germline V CDR1 and CDR2: MNHEY, SMNVEV (reference sequence). The CDR3 is made up of 14 amino acids. CDR3 sequence reads: CASRVLEKNTEAFF. The CDR3 bases are TGTGCCAGCAGGGTTTTGGAGAAGAACACTGAAGCTTTCTTT.

This chain links TRBV6-1 with TRBJ1-3; the D is unclear. The germline CDR1 and CDR2 sequences are MNHNS and SASEGT. This CDR3 comprises 14 residues. V was cut by 6 bases and J by 0 bases, with 9 bases left in between. CDR3 sequence (DNA): TGTGCCAGCAGCACACTACTCTCTGGAAACACCATATATTTT. Translating it yields CASSTLLSGNTIYF.